Below are 26 T cell receptor beta chains sequenced from a single sample in a study of OX40 agonist ivuxolimab in advanced cancers. The method was immunoSEQ multiplex PCR; TCRdb's version includes in-frame clones alone and lacks a portion of them. The data contain tens of thousands of clones, more than 80% of them singletons. The sample was CD4+ or CD8+ T cells sorted from blood, taken in a trial of the OX40 agonist ivuxolimab. The receptors originated from an adult with an advanced solid tumor such as melanoma, head and neck, liver or kidney cancer.

This sequence joins TRBV11-3 and TRBJ2-7, with D possibly being TRBD2 (7 bases). CDR1 SGHNT and CDR2 YENEEA come from the germline V gene. Trimming took 5 bases from V and 0 from J, leaving 11 bases between them. The CDR3 length is 14 residues. CDR3 region: CASSRGGGSYEQYF. In DNA, the CDR3 is TGTGCCAGCAGCCGCGGGGGCGGCTCCTACGAGCAGTACTTC.

This chain joins TRBV5-8 and TRBJ1-6; D gene unclear. V was clipped by 0 bases and J by 0 bases, with 7 bases between them. The length of the CDR3 is 16 residues. Germline assignment: CDR1 SGHTS and CDR2 YDEGEE. CDR3 bases: TGTGCCAGCAGCTTGGACTGGAGCTCCTATAATTCACCCCTCCACTTT. Protein: CASSLDWSSYNSPLHF.

The rearrangement links TRBV6-6 to TRBJ2-7; perhaps D is TRBD1 or TRBD2 (5 bases each). Germline CDR1 reads MNHNY; CDR2 reads SVGAGI (reference sequence). V gave up 0 bases and J gave up 7 bases, with 10 bases separating them. The CDR3 runs 13 residues. The CDR3 bases are TGTGCCAGCAGTTACTCCCGGGGCCAGGAGCAGTACTTC. It yields the protein CASSYSRGQEQYF.

This chain connects TRBV6-5 to TRBJ2-1; a possible D gene is TRBD2 (5 bases). Trimming removed 5 bases at V and 7 bases at J, with 12 bases between. CDR1 is MNHEY and CDR2 is SVGAGI in the germline V gene. The CDR3 has 13 residues. The CDR3 loop is CASSLGLKNEQFF. CDR3 sequence (DNA): TGTGCCAGCAGTCTAGGACTTAAGAATGAGCAGTTCTTC.

This chain connects TRBV7-8 to TRBJ2-2; D remains unclear. The CDR3 is 16 residues long. Trimming removed 1 base at V and 2 bases at J, with 11 bases between. Looked up from germline, CDR1 is SGHVS and CDR2 is FQNEAQ. The CDR3 bases are TGTGCCAGCAGCTTAGGACGAGCCCTAAACACCGGGGAGCTGTTTTTT. Residues: CASSLGRALNTGELFF.

V gene TRBV6-5 combines with J gene TRBJ2-1, with 9 bases matching TRBD2. The germline gives CDR1 MNHEY, CDR2 SVGAGI. V shed 0 bases, J shed 0 bases, and the junction held 0 bases outside the gene matches. The CDR3 totals 16 residues. The CDR3: CASSYSSGSSYNEQFF. The DNA of the CDR3 is TGTGCCAGCAGTTACTCTAGCGGGAGCTCCTACAATGAGCAGTTCTTC.

The chain has TRBV13 and TRBJ1-2, with TRBD1 as a possible D gene (5 bases). CDR1 and CDR2 from the germline V gene are PRHDT and FYEKMQ (reference sequence). This CDR3 is 12 amino acids long. The V gene lost 5 bases and the J gene lost 8 bases, with 12 bases spanning the gap. The chain's CDR3 is CASSVRVGGYTF. CDR3 in DNA: TGTGCCAGCAGCGTCAGGGTAGGAGGCTACACCTTC.

The V gene is TRBV14, the J gene TRBJ2-7; TRBD1 matches at 8 bases. Germline V gives CDR1 SGHDN, CDR2 FVKESK. This CDR3 is 17 amino acids long. V lost 4 bases and J lost 3; bases outside the gene matches: 14. CDR3 region: CASSPQCPGQEIYEQYV. CDR3 nucleotides: TGTGCCAGCAGCCCCCAATGCCCGGGACAGGAGATCTACGAGCAGTACGTC.

This chain links TRBV7-6 with TRBJ2-1; 7 positions agree with TRBD1. The CDR3 contains 15 residues. Trimming cost V 5 bases and J 4 bases; bases outside gene matches: 8. The V gene's germline CDR1 is SGHVS and CDR2 FNYEAQ. The CDR3 bases are TGTGCCAGCAGCCCCCGGGACAGACAATACAATGAGCAGTTCTTC. The encoded protein is CASSPRDRQYNEQFF. Full variable domain (missing parts from reference TRBV7-6 and TRBJ2-1): GAGVSQSPRYKVTKRGQDVALRCDPISGHVSLYWYRQALGQGPEFLTYFNYEAQQDKSGLPNDRFSAERPEGSISTLTIQRTEQRDSAMYRCASSPRDRQYNEQFFGPGTRLTVL.

This clone was counted only a few times. The rearrangement joins TRBV28 to TRBJ1-3, with D possibly being TRBD1 (6 bases). V was pared by 5 bases and J by 4 bases, with 18 bases between. The CDR3 sequence is 16 residues long. The germline CDR1 and CDR2 sequences are MDHEN and SYDVKM. The CDR3 sequence: CASSIFGGGEGNTIYF. DNA for the CDR3: TGTGCCAGCAGTATCTTCGGCGGGGGCGAAGGAAACACCATATATTTT.

The chain employs TRBV19 and TRBJ2-3; perhaps D is TRBD1 or TRBD2 (6 bases each). The CDR3 consists of 15 residues. Germline V lookup: CDR1 LNHDA, CDR2 SQIVND (reference sequence). The ends were cut back, 3 bases at V and 4 bases at J, with 14 bases in the middle. CDR3 DNA sequence: TGTGCCAGTAGTATGTCAGGGGCGGGACCAGATACGCAGTATTTT. Protein: CASSMSGAGPDTQYF. The whole variable domain, remainder taken from reference TRBV19 and TRBJ2-3, is DGGITQSPKYLFRKEGQNVTLSCEQNLNHDAMYWYRQDPGQGLRLIYYSQIVNDFQKGDIAEGYSVSREKKESFPLTVTSAQKNPTAFYLCASSMSGAGPDTQYFGPGTRLTVL.

This clone was observed a single time. V is TRBV11-2 and J is TRBJ1-4; D not resolved. The V end was cut by 4 bases, the J end by 7 bases, with 16 bases between. There are 15 residues in the CDR3. CDR1 is SGHAT, CDR2 FQNNGV, per germline. CDR3 amino acids: CASSSLRVNREKLFF. CDR3 coding DNA: TGTGCCAGCAGCTCCCTAAGGGTTAATCGTGAAAAACTGTTTTTT. Combining the CDR3 with reference TRBV11-2 and TRBJ1-4 gives the whole variable domain EAGVAQSPRYKIIEKRQSVAFWCNPISGHATLYWYQQILGQGPKLLIQFQNNGVVDDSQLPKDRFSAERLKGVDSTLKIQPAKLEDSAVYLCASSSLRVNREKLFFGSGTQLSVL.

The chain is built from TRBV5-4 and TRBJ1-2; the D gene is possibly TRBD1 (5 bases). Germline V gene lookup returns CDR1 SGHNT and CDR2 YYREEE (reference sequence). CDR3 length: 13 amino acids. V shed 3 bases and J shed 10 bases, with 16 bases lying between them. This CDR3 reads CASSSPGTGDYTF. For the CDR3, the DNA is TGTGCCAGCAGCTCCCCCGGGACGGGTGACTACACCTTC.

This clone was observed a single time. The genes are TRBV19 and TRBJ1-3; weak D call: TRBD1 (5 bases). The CDR3 contains 16 residues. V dropped 3 bases and J dropped 1 base, with 13 bases sitting between them. Germline-derived CDR1 and CDR2 are LNHDA and SQIVND (reference sequence). CDR3 amino acids: CASSIHTGSSGNTIYF. CDR3 nucleotides: TGTGCCAGTAGTATCCATACAGGTTCGTCTGGAAACACCATATATTTT.

The chain joins TRBV28 to TRBJ1-5; TRBD1 aligns across 7 bases. Germline V gene data show CDR1 as MDHEN and CDR2 as SYDVKM. This CDR3 comprises 13 residues. The V segment lost 4 bases and the J segment 4 bases; nucleotides outside the gene matches: 1. This CDR3 reads CASSWDRNQPQHF. The CDR3 bases are TGTGCCAGCAGTTGGGACAGAAATCAGCCCCAGCATTTT. The variable domain in full, completed from reference TRBV28 and TRBJ1-5, reads DVKVTQSSRYLVKRTGEKVFLECVQDMDHENMFWYRQDPGLGLRLIYFSYDVKMKEKGDIPEGYSVSREKKERFSLILESASTNQTSMYLCASSWDRNQPQHFGDGTRLSIL.

The chain is built from TRBV5-1 and TRBJ1-5; unclear D gene. The germline V and J ends were trimmed by 0 bases and 4 bases, with 11 bases remaining between them. Looked up from germline, CDR1 is SGHRS and CDR2 is YFSETQ. The CDR3 totals 15 residues. The CDR3 DNA sequence: TGCGCCAGCAGCTTGGAGGGAGTAGAAAATCAGCCCCAGCATTTT. Translation gives CASSLEGVENQPQHF.

The V call is TRBV11-2, the J call TRBJ1-1; 7 nucleotides agree with TRBD1. Germline assignment: CDR1 SGHAT and CDR2 FQNNGV. The CDR3 totals 14 residues. The V segment lost 1 base and the J segment 4 bases; nucleotides outside the gene matches: 3. This CDR3 is CASSLVSGGTEAFF. CDR3 nucleotide sequence: TGTGCCAGCAGCTTAGTGTCAGGGGGCACTGAAGCTTTCTTT. The entire variable domain, with the rest obtained from reference TRBV11-2 and TRBJ1-1, is as follows: EAGVAQSPRYKIIEKRQSVAFWCNPISGHATLYWYQQILGQGPKLLIQFQNNGVVDDSQLPKDRFSAERLKGVDSTLKIQPAKLEDSAVYLCASSLVSGGTEAFFGQGTRLTVV.

A single count supports this clone. V gene TRBV5-1 combines with J gene TRBJ2-2; 8 bases match TRBD1. Germline CDR1 and CDR2: SGHRS and YFSETQ. The junction had 2 bases not matched to a gene; V was cut back by 1 base and J by 0 bases. The CDR3 runs to 16 residues. CDR3 sequence (DNA): TGCGCCAGCAGCTTGATGGGACAGGCGAACACCGGGGAGCTGTTTTTT. Protein product: CASSLMGQANTGELFF.

This clone was detected only once. The rearrangement links TRBV19 to TRBJ1-1; D possibly corresponds to TRBD1 (6 bases). Germline V gene sequence: CDR1 LNHDA, CDR2 SQIVND (reference sequence). Trimming took off 3 bases at V and 0 bases at J, with 17 bases between the two ends. The CDR3 runs to 17 residues. CDR3 protein: CASSMVQGRTVNTEAFF. For the CDR3, the DNA is TGTGCCAGTAGTATGGTTCAGGGGAGAACGGTGAACACTGAAGCTTTCTTT. Together with reference TRBV19 and TRBJ1-1, the CDR3 gives the full variable domain: DGGITQSPKYLFRKEGQNVTLSCEQNLNHDAMYWYRQDPGQGLRLIYYSQIVNDFQKGDIAEGYSVSREKKESFPLTVTSAQKNPTAFYLCASSMVQGRTVNTEAFFGQGTRLTVV.

This chain uses TRBV5-4 with TRBJ1-6; D not resolved. Per the germline V gene, CDR1 is SGHNT and CDR2 is YYREEE (reference sequence). V gave up 4 bases and J gave up 0 bases, with 5 bases separating them. The CDR3 is 14 residues long. CDR3 in amino acids: CASSLDSYNSPLHF. The DNA of the CDR3 is TGTGCCAGCAGCCTAGACTCCTATAATTCACCCCTCCACTTT.

This chain uses TRBV7-3 with TRBJ2-5; 9 nucleotides agree with TRBD2. Per germline, CDR1 SGHTA and CDR2 FQGTGA. Trimming at V came to 0 bases and at J to 5 bases, leaving 4 bases not matched to a gene. This CDR3 has 15 amino acids. This chain's CDR3 is CASSLTGTSLETQYF. CDR3 nucleotides: TGTGCCAGCAGCTTAACCGGGACTAGCCTCGAGACCCAGTACTTC. Based on the CDR3 plus reference TRBV7-3 and TRBJ2-5, the full variable domain is GAGVSQTPSNKVTEKGKYVELRCDPISGHTALYWYRQSLGQGPEFLIYFQGTGAADDSGLPNDRFFAVRPEGSVSTLKIQRTERGDSAVYLCASSLTGTSLETQYFGPGTRLLVL.

J is TRBJ2-1 and V is TRBV5-1; 7 bases match TRBD1. Trimming removed 4 bases from V and 6 bases from J; junction bases left unmatched: 10. From germline, CDR1 is SGHRS and CDR2 YFSETQ. The CDR3 sequence is 15 residues long. DNA of the CDR3: TGCGCCAGCAGCCGTACAGGGGAGATAAGCAATGAGCAGTTCTTC. Translation: CASSRTGEISNEQFF.

This clone was recorded only once. The CDR3 DNA reads as TGTGCCAGCAGCTTAGCGAAACACTACGAGCAGTACTTC. Translated, it gives CASSLAKHYEQYF. The rearrangement uses TRBV7-2 and TRBJ2-7; no firm D call. Germline CDR1 SGHTA, CDR2 FQGNSA. The CDR3 totals 13 residues. The ends were cut back, 0 bases at V and 3 bases at J, with 6 bases in the middle.

In this sample, this clone turned up a few times. This chain uses TRBV29-1 with TRBJ1-2, with no clear D. The CDR3 contains 11 residues. The V gene's germline CDR1 is SQVTM and CDR2 ANQGSEA. V lost 5 bases and J 4 bases, leaving 8 bases between the germline ends. The CDR3 region is CSVSRSYGYTF. The CDR3 DNA is TGCAGCGTTTCCAGGAGCTATGGCTACACCTTC.

The V gene is TRBV28, the J gene TRBJ2-1; 10 positions agree with TRBD2. The CDR3 contains 12 residues. Per germline, CDR1 MDHEN and CDR2 SYDVKM. V dropped 4 bases and J dropped 12; count of bases not matched to a gene: 3. The CDR3 DNA reads TGTGCCAGCAGTTCGAGGACTAGCGGGCAGTTCTTC. This gives the protein CASSSRTSGQFF.

CDR3 sequence reads: CASSPDRYYGYTF. CDR3 DNA sequence: TGTGCCAGCAGTCCTGACAGGTACTATGGCTACACCTTC. V is TRBV5-4 and J is TRBJ1-2, with a tentative D call TRBD1 (6 bases). Trimming left V 5 bases short and J 3 bases short, with 11 bases between. Germline V gene sequence: CDR1 SGHNT, CDR2 YYREEE (reference sequence). The CDR3 has 13 residues.